This entry features one T cell receptor beta chain sequence. Antigen unknown. The data were taken from a study of T cells in localized non-small cell lung cancer. Study findings and constraints: Patients showing higher blood T cell density tended to see longer overall survival. Appearances in adjacent lung were noted for a median approximately 50 of the top 100 tumor clones. Uninvolved adjacent lung showed higher T cell clonality than tumor.

The table came from immunoSEQ multiplex PCR; TCRdb's copy has only in-frame clones and leaves some out. The table records tens of thousands of clones, approximately 92% of them present only once. This TCR derives from an older female donor with stage I lung adenocarcinoma. The material was peripheral blood, obtained before any cancer treatment.

The CDR3 nucleotides are TGTGCCAGCAGGCCCATTTCCGGGACGGGTGGCCAGCCCCAGCATTTT. This gives the protein CASRPISGTGGQPQHF. This sequence joins TRBV27 and TRBJ1-5, with D maybe TRBD1 (5 bases). Germline CDR1 is MNHEY and CDR2 is SMNVEV (reference sequence). V lost 6 bases to trimming and J lost 7 bases, with 22 bases between them. This CDR3 is 16 amino acids long.